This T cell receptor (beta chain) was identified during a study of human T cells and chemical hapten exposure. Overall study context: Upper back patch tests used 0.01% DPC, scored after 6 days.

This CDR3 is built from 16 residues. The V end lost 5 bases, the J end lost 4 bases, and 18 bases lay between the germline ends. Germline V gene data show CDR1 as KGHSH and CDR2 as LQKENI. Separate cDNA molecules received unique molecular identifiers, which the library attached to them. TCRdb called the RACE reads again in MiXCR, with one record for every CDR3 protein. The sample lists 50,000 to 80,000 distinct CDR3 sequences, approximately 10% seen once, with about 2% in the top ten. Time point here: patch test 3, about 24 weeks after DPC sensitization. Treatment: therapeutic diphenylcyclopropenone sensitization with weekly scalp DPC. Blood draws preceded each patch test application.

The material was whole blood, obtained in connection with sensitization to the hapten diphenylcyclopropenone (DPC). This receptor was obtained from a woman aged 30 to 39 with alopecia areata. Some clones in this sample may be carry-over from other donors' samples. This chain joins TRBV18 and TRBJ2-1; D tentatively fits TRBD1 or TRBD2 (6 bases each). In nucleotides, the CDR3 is TGTGCCAGCTCAGGGGGAGGCGACAGGCTGTACAATGAGCAGTTCTTC. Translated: CASSGGGDRLYNEQFF.